This TCR beta chain was sequenced during a study of OX40 agonist ivuxolimab in advanced cancers. Generated by immunoSEQ multiplex PCR, the TCRdb table keeps only in-frame clones and is missing some. This table has roughly 48,000 clones, about 88% appearing once. Of note for this clone: Its antigen is undetermined.

Germline values: CDR1 MNHEY, CDR2 SVGAGI. J lost 6 bases, V lost 7 bases, and 11 bases had no gene match. This CDR3 contains 15 residues. Whole-study findings and limits: The 0.1-3.0 mg/kg partial responders had among the lowest clonal expansion. A proportion of nonresponders additionally exhibited low normalized T-cell clonal expansion.

The source is an adult with an advanced solid tumor such as melanoma, head and neck, liver or kidney cancer. This chain joins TRBV6-5 and TRBJ2-2; 7 bases line up with TRBD2. The sample consisted of CD4+ or CD8+ T cells sorted from blood, taken in a trial of the OX40 agonist ivuxolimab. DNA of the CDR3: TGTGCCAGCACCCGTTTGGGGGGGGATGCCGGGGAGCTGTTTTTT. Protein: CASTRLGGDAGELFF.